A single sample is the source of the 6 T cell receptor beta chains below, sequenced in a study of long-term antiretroviral therapy in people with HIV. Investigators performed immunoSEQ version v3.0 at survey level. Data came from immunoSEQ multiplex PCR; TCRdb stores just in-frame clones and leaves some out. The table has more than 35,000 clones, 75% to 90% seen once. Sequenced here: unsorted PBMCs, sampled 1.5 years after starting antiretroviral therapy. These receptors were collected from a man aged 18 to 30 with HIV.

The genes are TRBV7-8 and TRBJ2-1, with 10 bases aligning to TRBD2. CDR3 size: 15 residues. With V trimmed by 3 bases and J by 9 bases, 8 bases remained unmatched. The germline gives CDR1 SGHVS, CDR2 FQNEAQ. The CDR3 region has the DNA TGTGCCAGCAGCTTTCTGTCTAGCGGGAGTCGTGAGCAGTTCTTC. The encoded protein is CASSFLSSGSREQFF.

The sample holds a few counts of this clone. This rearrangement joins TRBV28 to TRBJ1-5, with no clear D. V was cut by 7 bases and J by 3 bases, with 7 bases left in between. CDR3 size: 12 residues. Germline CDR1 is MDHEN and CDR2 is SYDVKM. The DNA of the CDR3 is TGTGCCAGCACCGGGAACAATCAGCCCCAGCATTTT. Protein: CASTGNNQPQHF.

The chain carries TRBV11-2 and TRBJ2-2, with D possibly being TRBD1 (6 bases). Germline-derived CDR1 and CDR2 are SGHAT and FQNNGV. The V gene lost 0 bases and the J gene lost 2 bases, with 16 bases spanning the gap. CDR3 length: 18 amino acids. CDR3 coding DNA: TGTGCCAGCAGCTTAGATCGTCGCCTGGGGGCTAACACCGGGGAGCTGTTTTTT. Its protein is CASSLDRRLGANTGELFF.

This clone was detected only a few times. The rearrangement joins TRBV19 to TRBJ1-2; D is perhaps TRBD1 (5 bases). Per the germline V gene, CDR1 is LNHDA and CDR2 is SQIVND (reference sequence). The CDR3 is 17 residues long. Trimming shortened V by 7 bases and J by 1 base, and 22 bases separated the two germline ends. This chain's CDR3 is CASTTRSPVGGNYGYTF. DNA of the CDR3: TGTGCCAGTACCACCCGGTCCCCAGTCGGGGGTAACTATGGCTACACCTTC.

The CDR3 is CASGLGTGYEQYF. CDR3 bases: TGTGCTAGTGGCCTCGGGACTGGCTACGAGCAGTACTTC. The rearrangement links TRBV12-5 to TRBJ2-7; possibly TRBD2 for D (6 bases). The germline V gene has CDR1 LGHNT and CDR2 FRNRAP. V lost 6 bases and J lost 3, with 12 bases in between. The CDR3 consists of 13 residues.

The chain is built from TRBV29-1 and TRBJ2-3; D might be TRBD2 (6 bases). Germline V gene lookup returns CDR1 SQVTM and CDR2 ANQGSEA. The germline V and J ends were trimmed by 5 bases and 0 bases, with 9 bases remaining between them. CDR3 length equals 13 residues. CDR3 bases: TGCAGCGTTTGGAGCGGGAGCACAGATACGCAGTATTTT. This encodes CSVWSGSTDTQYF.